This T cell receptor beta chain came from a study of blood T cell repertoires in COVID-19. Study overall: Material from acute and convalescent COVID-19 was sourced from the United States, Italy and Spain. From T cells, B-cell-depleted T cells, or PBMCs came the material, which was cDNA or gDNA.

The germline V gene encodes CDR1 LGHDT and CDR2 YNNKEL (reference sequence). The CDR3 consists of 14 residues. Trimming left V 4 bases short and J 0 bases short, with 7 bases between. In the original workflow: Counts of nucleated cells, estimated from reference gene primer amplification, were obtained. Only in-frame clones appear in the TCRdb table, and some are missing; sequencing was by immunoSEQ multiplex PCR. V and J calls and clone size follow that table, whereas D and trimming were derived from the DNA. The top ten clones hold about 3.5% of a sample with fewer than 110,000 clones, 80% to 90% of them seen once.

This TCR derives from a human donor in a cohort sampled during active COVID-19. Sample: peripheral blood. The V call is TRBV3-1 (or the pseudogene TRBV3-2), the J call TRBJ1-5; D perhaps matches TRBD1 (5 bases). The CDR3 DNA sequence: TGTGCCAGCAGCCGACAGCATAGCAATCAGCCCCAGCATTTT. As protein: CASSRQHSNQPQHF.